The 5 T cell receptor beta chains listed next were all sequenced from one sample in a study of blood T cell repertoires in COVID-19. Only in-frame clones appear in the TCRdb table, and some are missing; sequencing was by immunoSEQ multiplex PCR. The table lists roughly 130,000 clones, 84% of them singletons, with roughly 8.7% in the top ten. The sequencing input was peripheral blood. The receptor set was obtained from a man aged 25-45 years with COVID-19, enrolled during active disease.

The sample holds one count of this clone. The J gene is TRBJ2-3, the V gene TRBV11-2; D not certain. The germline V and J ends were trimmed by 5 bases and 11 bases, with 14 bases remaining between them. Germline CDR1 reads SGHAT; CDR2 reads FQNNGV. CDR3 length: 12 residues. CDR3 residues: CASSLLRNKQYF. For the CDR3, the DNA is TGTGCCAGCAGCCTCCTGAGGAACAAGCAGTATTTT.

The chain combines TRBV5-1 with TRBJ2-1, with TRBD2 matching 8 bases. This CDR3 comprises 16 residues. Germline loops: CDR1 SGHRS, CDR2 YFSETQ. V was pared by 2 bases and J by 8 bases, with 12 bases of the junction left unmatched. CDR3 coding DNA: TGCGCCAGCAGCTTCTCCCCGGGAGGGAGTGGGCATGAGCAGTTCTTC. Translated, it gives CASSFSPGGSGHEQFF. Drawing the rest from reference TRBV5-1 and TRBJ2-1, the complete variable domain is KAGVTQTPRYLIKTRGQQVTLSCSPISGHRSVSWYQQTPGQGLQFLFEYFSETQRNKGNFPGRFSGRQFSNSRSEMNVSTLELGDSALYLCASSFSPGGSGHEQFFGPGTRLTVL.

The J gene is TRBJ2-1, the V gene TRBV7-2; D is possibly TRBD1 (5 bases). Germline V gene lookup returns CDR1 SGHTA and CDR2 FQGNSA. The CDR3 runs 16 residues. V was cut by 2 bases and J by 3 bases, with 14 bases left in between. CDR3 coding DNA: TGTGCCAGCAGCTTAAGTGTAGGGGCAGGCTACAATGAGCAGTTCTTC. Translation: CASSLSVGAGYNEQFF.

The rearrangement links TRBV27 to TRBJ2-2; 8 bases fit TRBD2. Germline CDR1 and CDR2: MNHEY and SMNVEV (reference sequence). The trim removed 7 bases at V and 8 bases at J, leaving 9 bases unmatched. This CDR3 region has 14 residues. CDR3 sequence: CASKPGLGIGELFF. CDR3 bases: TGTGCCAGCAAACCGGGACTAGGTATAGGGGAGCTGTTTTTT.

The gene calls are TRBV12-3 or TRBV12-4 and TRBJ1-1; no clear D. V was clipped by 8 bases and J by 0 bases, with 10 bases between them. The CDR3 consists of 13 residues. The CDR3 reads CASSKEMNTEAFF. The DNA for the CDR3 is TGTGCCAGCTCTAAGGAGATGAACACTGAAGCTTTCTTT.